A single T cell receptor beta chain is shown here with its context. The sample originates from a study of a mutant IDH1 vaccine in newly diagnosed glioma. Indicated time point: baseline, week 1 (first vaccination visit). As to treatment: pre-vaccination baseline after standard-of-care therapy. Repertoires were generated with immunoSEQ multiplex PCR, while TCRdb's copy carries only in-frame clones and drops some. The data hold approximately 54,000 clones, with 70% to 90% observed a single time. The CDR3 covers 15 residues. Germline lookup yields CDR1 SQVTM and CDR2 ANQGSEA. Trimming stripped 6 bases from V and 4 bases from J, with 19 bases between.

The sample consisted of PBMCs, taken from a glioma patient treated with radiotherapy, temozolomide or both. The sequence derives from a man aged 18 to 29 with glioma. This chain links TRBV29-1 with TRBJ2-1, with a tentative D call TRBD1 (6 bases). The CDR3 reads CSVLLPPGAYNEQFF. The DNA for the CDR3 is TGCAGCGTCCTTCTTCCGCCAGGGGCGTACAATGAGCAGTTCTTC.